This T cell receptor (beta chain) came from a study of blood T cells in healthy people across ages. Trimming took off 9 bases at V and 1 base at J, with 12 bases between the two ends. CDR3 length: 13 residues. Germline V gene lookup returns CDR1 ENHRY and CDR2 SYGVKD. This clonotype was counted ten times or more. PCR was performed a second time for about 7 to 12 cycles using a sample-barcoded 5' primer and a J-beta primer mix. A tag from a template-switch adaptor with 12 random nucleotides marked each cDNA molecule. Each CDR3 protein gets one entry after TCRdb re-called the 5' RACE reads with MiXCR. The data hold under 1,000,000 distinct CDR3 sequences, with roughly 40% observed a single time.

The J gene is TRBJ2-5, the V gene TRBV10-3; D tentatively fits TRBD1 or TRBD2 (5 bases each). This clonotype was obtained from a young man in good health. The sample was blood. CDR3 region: CAIPWGSQETQYF. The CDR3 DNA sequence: TGTGCCATTCCCTGGGGGAGCCAAGAGACCCAGTACTTC.